The source of this TCR beta chain is a study of CD8 T cells in Susac syndrome (dated by TCRdb to the late 2010s). Regarding the complete study: Whether CD8+ T cell activation and differentiation in Susac syndrome was antigen driven was tested using repertoire sequencing.

CDR1 and CDR2 (ENHRY, SYGVKD) derive from the germline V gene. The cysteine opens and the phenylalanine closes a CDR3 of 13 amino acids. Only the CDR3 region is kept as DNA, spanning 39 bases read in frame from base 1. V was cut back by 6 bases and J by 6 bases, leaving a gap of 14 bases between them. RNA was extracted using the RNeasy kit, and about 0.45 to 1 ug of the RNA was reverse transcribed with random hexamers. TCR beta CDR3 regions were amplified with the immunoSEQ multiplex PCR assay covering 54 Vbeta and 13 Jbeta segments. To correct PCR amplification bias, a synthetic template baseline was used for both primer optimization and computational correction. As for how the authors treated the data: Reads were annotated to V, D and J genes according to IMGT and were analyzed with immunoSEQ Analyzer, with only productive sequences retained. Clonality was computed as one minus Shannon entropy normalized by log2 of the number of productive unique sequences. Public and private clones were assessed among the 100 most prevalent clones of each patient and control. Clones were defined as Susac-specific if absent from the healthy and MS cohorts, from more than 900 published viral clones and from other ImmuneACCESS disease sequences. TCRdb itself trimmed the public reads at Q25 with fastp, ran MiXCR and retained productive beta chains. Each CDR3 protein gets just one entry, which takes the most common genes and DNA from the rows behind it. The V and J calls and clone size come from TCRdb's table, not from the authors' own analysis. This sample has about 190,000 distinct CDR3 sequences in its table, and 93% of those were observed once. Around 0.096% of the sample comes from the top ten.

General conclusions and limits of the study: The number of individuals in the TCR sequencing and HLA analysis was recognized as being relatively small.

High-throughput TCR beta sequencing profiled peripheral blood CD8+ and CD4+ T cells from healthy donors, Susac syndrome patients and multiple sclerosis patients. Healthy donors were included as age- and sex-matched controls. Bulk CD8+ and CD4+ T cells were purified by magnetic negative isolation, while CD8+ TEMRA cells were enriched using FACS. Blood was collected in EDTA tubes and processed within 24 hours, with PBMCs isolated through density gradient centrifugation. PBMCs intended for TCR sequencing were cryopreserved in liquid nitrogen and were subsequently thawed in a 37 degrees C water bath. Purity of sorted or isolated CD4+, CD8+ and CD8+ TEMRA cells was at least 90%. With respect to this clonotype: Its binding antigen is unknown. Per-base quality was not reported, and no clone a single base away is much larger than it.

This clonotype was sampled from a human donor in good health. Sequenced input: CD4+ T cells from PBMCs. Rearrangement joined TRBV10-3 to TRBJ1-1, with the D gene too uncertain to name. CDR3 sequence: CAIRKDLRAEAFF. The bases read TGTGCCATCAGAAAGGACCTGAGGGCTGAAGCTTTCTTT.